The rows below give T cell receptor beta chains drawn from one sample of a study of shared clonotypes between healthy human individuals. The assay was immunoSEQ multiplex PCR, and TCRdb's table has in-frame clones only and misses some. Of 2 million or so clones in the sample, about 95% were seen once. The sequenced sample was naive CD8+ T cells sorted from blood. Source of these receptors: a young man in good health. The CDR3 runs from the conserved cysteine through the conserved F or W. Fields, in order: J gene, clone size, D gene, V gene, CDR3 DNA, CDR3 protein. The D gene is left open where the match is weak. Rows give clone size only sometimes, using once, few, many, or a class for an expanded clone.

j_gene: TRBJ1-1; abundance: once; d_gene: .; v_gene: TRBV10-2; CDR3nt: TGCGCCAGCAGTGAGATCGGGGCAGGTGGGAACACTGAAGCTTTCTTT; CDR3aa: CASSEIGAGGNTEAFF
j_gene: TRBJ2-5; abundance: .; d_gene: .; v_gene: TRBV7-9; CDR3nt: TGTGCCAGCAGCGGGGGGCAGGGCGGAGGGACCCAGTACTTC; CDR3aa: CASSGGQGGGTQYF
j_gene: TRBJ2-7; abundance: .; d_gene: TRBD2; v_gene: TRBV19; CDR3nt: TGTGCCAGTAGTGCGGCGGGGGGGAGCTACGAGCAGTACTTC; CDR3aa: CASSAAGGSYEQYF
j_gene: TRBJ1-6; abundance: .; d_gene: .; v_gene: TRBV5-6; CDR3nt: TGTGCCAGCAGCTTGTATACCGAGAGCTCCTATAATTCACCCCTCCACTTT; CDR3aa: CASSLYTESSYNSPLHF
j_gene: TRBJ1-5; abundance: .; d_gene: TRBD1; v_gene: TRBV30; CDR3nt: TGTGCCTGCGGACAGGGGGCAGGGGGTAATCAGCCCCAGCATTTT; CDR3aa: CACGQGAGGNQPQHF
j_gene: TRBJ2-2; abundance: .; d_gene: TRBD1; v_gene: TRBV4-3; CDR3nt: TGCGCCAGCAGCCAAGGGGGGACAGTCGGGGAGCTGTTTTTT; CDR3aa: CASSQGGTVGELFF
j_gene: TRBJ1-4; abundance: .; d_gene: .; v_gene: TRBV28; CDR3nt: TGTGCCAGCAGTTTCTCTGCAACTAATGAAAAACTGTTTTTT; CDR3aa: CASSFSATNEKLFF
j_gene: TRBJ2-7; abundance: .; d_gene: .; v_gene: TRBV27; CDR3nt: TGTGCCAGCAGTTCGGGCCCTCGTCCAGACGAGCAGTACTTC; CDR3aa: CASSSGPRPDEQYF
j_gene: TRBJ2-7; abundance: .; d_gene: .; v_gene: TRBV15; CDR3nt: TGTGCCACCAGCAGTGTAGGACATCACGAGCAGTACTTC; CDR3aa: CATSSVGHHEQYF
j_gene: TRBJ2-7; abundance: .; d_gene: TRBD2; v_gene: TRBV19; CDR3nt: TGTGCCAGTAGTCCTAGCGGGAGGGCCGGAGAGCAGTACTTC; CDR3aa: CASSPSGRAGEQYF
j_gene: TRBJ1-3; abundance: .; d_gene: TRBD1; v_gene: TRBV4-1; CDR3nt: TGCGCCAGCAGCCAAGGAGAGGGGGCGAGCTCTGGAAACACCATATATTTT; CDR3aa: CASSQGEGASSGNTIYF
j_gene: TRBJ1-1; abundance: .; d_gene: .; v_gene: TRBV7-2; CDR3nt: TGTGCCAGCAGCTCACCCCACCCCTTTACAGATATGAACACTGAAGCTTTCTTT; CDR3aa: CASSSPHPFTDMNTEAFF
j_gene: TRBJ2-1; abundance: .; d_gene: .; v_gene: TRBV20-1; CDR3nt: TGCAGTGCAGAAGACCAAAATGAGCAGTTCTTC; CDR3aa: CSAEDQNEQFF
j_gene: TRBJ1-1; abundance: .; d_gene: .; v_gene: TRBV28; CDR3nt: TGTGCCAGCAGTTTCGGACAGAGAGCTTTCTTT; CDR3aa: CASSFGQRAFF
j_gene: TRBJ2-1; abundance: once; d_gene: .; v_gene: TRBV5-4; CDR3nt: TGTGCCAGCAGCCGCGAAGACGCCTACAATGAGCAGTTCTTC; CDR3aa: CASSREDAYNEQFF
j_gene: TRBJ2-5; abundance: .; d_gene: .; v_gene: TRBV7-9; CDR3nt: TGTGCCAGCCTACCGCAAAACCAAGAGACCCAGTACTTC; CDR3aa: CASLPQNQETQYF
j_gene: TRBJ1-6; abundance: .; d_gene: .; v_gene: TRBV7-6; CDR3nt: TGTGCCAGCAGCCCGACCCGGGACGGAAATTCACCCCTCCACTTT; CDR3aa: CASSPTRDGNSPLHF
j_gene: TRBJ2-7; abundance: .; d_gene: TRBD1; v_gene: TRBV30; CDR3nt: TGTGCCTGGAGTGTAGGCCCCGGGACAGCCTACGAGCAGTACTTC; CDR3aa: CAWSVGPGTAYEQYF
j_gene: TRBJ2-7; abundance: .; d_gene: .; v_gene: TRBV7-9; CDR3nt: TGTGCCAGCAGCTTAGCGTCCAGTTACGAGCAGTACTTC; CDR3aa: CASSLASSYEQYF
j_gene: TRBJ2-7; abundance: .; d_gene: TRBD2; v_gene: TRBV5-6; CDR3nt: TGTGCCAGCAGCTTACGCCTAGCGGGTTTCAGGGAGCAGTACTTC; CDR3aa: CASSLRLAGFREQYF
j_gene: TRBJ2-3; abundance: .; d_gene: TRBD1; v_gene: TRBV10-1; CDR3nt: TGCGCCAGCAGTGAGCCGAGGACAGGACAAGCGGCAGATACGCAGTATTTT; CDR3aa: CASSEPRTGQAADTQYF
j_gene: TRBJ1-1; abundance: .; d_gene: .; v_gene: TRBV7-9; CDR3nt: TGTGCCAGCACCCCAACCGGGATGAACACTGAAGCTTTCTTT; CDR3aa: CASTPTGMNTEAFF